The sequence of this T cell receptor (beta chain) was determined in a study of beta chain features in type 1 diabetes. The study's findings and limits: Unsettled here was the matter of whether HLA type influences TCRB rearrangement. Shorter TCRB CDR3s, moderately but significantly so, were found in Type 1 diabetes patients in all four CD4+ subsets.

On this clone: Antigen: not known.

Deletions cut 0 bases from V and 10 bases from J, with 15 bases between. This CDR3 is built from 14 residues. CDR1 and CDR2 from the germline V gene are GTSNPN and SVGIG (reference sequence). The whole isolated RNA underwent reverse transcription, so sequencing captured expressed TCRB transcripts. The method was immunoSEQ multiplex PCR; TCRdb's version includes in-frame clones alone and lacks a portion of them. Among a few hundred thousand clones listed, over 8.5% were seen once. The sample taken for sequencing was central memory CD4+ T cells from blood. This TCR derives from a man younger than 40 with type 1 diabetes. The rearrangement uses TRBV30 and TRBJ1-4; D unresolved. CDR3 in DNA: TGTGCCTGGAGTGTACCCGGCCTCGCCGGAAAACTGTTTTTT. Protein: CAWSVPGLAGKLFF.